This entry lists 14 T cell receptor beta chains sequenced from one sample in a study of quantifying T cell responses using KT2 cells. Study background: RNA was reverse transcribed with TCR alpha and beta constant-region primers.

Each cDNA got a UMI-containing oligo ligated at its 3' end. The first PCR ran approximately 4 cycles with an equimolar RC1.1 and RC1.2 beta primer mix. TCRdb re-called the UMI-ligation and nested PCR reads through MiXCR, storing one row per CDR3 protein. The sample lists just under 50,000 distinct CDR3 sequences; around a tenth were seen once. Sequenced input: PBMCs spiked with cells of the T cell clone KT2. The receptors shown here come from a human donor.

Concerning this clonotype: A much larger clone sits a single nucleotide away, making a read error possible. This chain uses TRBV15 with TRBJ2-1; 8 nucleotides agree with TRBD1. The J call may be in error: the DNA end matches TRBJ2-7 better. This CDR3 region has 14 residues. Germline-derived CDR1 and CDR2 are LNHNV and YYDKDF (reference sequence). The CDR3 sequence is CATSIGQGTNEQYF. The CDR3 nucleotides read TGTGCCACCAGCATCGGACAGGGAACCAATGAGCAGTACTTC.

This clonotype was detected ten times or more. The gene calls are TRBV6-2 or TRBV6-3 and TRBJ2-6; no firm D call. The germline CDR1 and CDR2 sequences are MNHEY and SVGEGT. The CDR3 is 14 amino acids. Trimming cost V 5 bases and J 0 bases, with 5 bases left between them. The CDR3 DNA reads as TGTGCCAGCAGTATGAGCTCTGGGGCCAACGTCCTGACTTTC. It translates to CASSMSSGANVLTF.

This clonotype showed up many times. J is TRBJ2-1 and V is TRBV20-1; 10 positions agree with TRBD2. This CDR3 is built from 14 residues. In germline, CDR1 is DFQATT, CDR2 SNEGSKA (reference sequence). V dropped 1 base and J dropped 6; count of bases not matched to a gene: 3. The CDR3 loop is CSARGLAGVNEQFF. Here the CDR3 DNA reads TGCAGTGCTAGAGGGCTAGCGGGAGTCAATGAGCAGTTCTTC.

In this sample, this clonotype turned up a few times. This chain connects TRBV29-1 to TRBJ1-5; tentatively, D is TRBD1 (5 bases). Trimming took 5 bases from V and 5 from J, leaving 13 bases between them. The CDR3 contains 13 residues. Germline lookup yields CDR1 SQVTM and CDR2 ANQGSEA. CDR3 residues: CSVSRDRDQPQHF. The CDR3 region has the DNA TGCAGCGTTTCCCGGGACCGAGATCAGCCCCAGCATTTT.

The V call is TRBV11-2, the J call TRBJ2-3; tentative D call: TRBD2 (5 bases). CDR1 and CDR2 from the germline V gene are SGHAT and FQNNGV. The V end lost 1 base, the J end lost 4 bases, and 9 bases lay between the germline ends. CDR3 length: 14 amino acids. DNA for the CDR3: TGTGCCAGCAGCTTAGCCTCGAGGGCAGATACGCAGTATTTT. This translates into CASSLASRADTQYF.

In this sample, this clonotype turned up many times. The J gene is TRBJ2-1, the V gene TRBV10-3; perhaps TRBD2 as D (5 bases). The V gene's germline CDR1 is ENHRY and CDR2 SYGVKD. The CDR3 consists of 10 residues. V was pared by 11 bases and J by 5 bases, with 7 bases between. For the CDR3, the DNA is TGTGCCTCCGGGAACAATGAGCAGTTCTTC. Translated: CASGNNEQFF.

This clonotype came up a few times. The CDR3 DNA reads as TGCAGTGCTAGGGGGTCACGGTCTAACTATGGCTACACCTTC. Its translation is CSARGSRSNYGYTF. The V call is TRBV20-1, the J call TRBJ1-2; no definite D call. Germline V gene sequence: CDR1 DFQATT, CDR2 SNEGSKA (reference sequence). Deletions cut 3 bases from V and 0 bases from J, with 11 bases between. CDR3 length: 14 amino acids.

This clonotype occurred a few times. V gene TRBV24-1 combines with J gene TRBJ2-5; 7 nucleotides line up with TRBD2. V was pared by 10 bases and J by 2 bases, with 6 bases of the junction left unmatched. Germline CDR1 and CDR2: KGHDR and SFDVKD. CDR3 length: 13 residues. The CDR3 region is CATAGWNQETQYF. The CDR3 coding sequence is TGTGCCACAGCGGGATGGAATCAAGAGACCCAGTACTTC.

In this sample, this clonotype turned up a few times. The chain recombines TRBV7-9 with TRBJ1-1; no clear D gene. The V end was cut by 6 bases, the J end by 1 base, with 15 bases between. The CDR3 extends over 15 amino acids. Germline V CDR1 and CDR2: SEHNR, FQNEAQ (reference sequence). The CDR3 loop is CASREVGGGNTEAFF. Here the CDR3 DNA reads TGTGCCAGCAGAGAGGTGGGAGGAGGGAACACTGAAGCTTTCTTT. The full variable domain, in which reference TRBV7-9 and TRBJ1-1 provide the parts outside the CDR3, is DTGVSQNPRHKITKRGQNVTFRCDPISEHNRLYWYRQTLGQGPEFLTYFQNEAQLEKSRLLSDRFSAERPKGSFSTLEIQRTEQGDSAMYLCASREVGGGNTEAFFGQGTRLTVV.

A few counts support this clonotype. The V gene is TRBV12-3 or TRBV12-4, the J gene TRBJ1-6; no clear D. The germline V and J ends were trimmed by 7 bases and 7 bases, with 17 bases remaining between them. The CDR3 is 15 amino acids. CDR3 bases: TGTGCCAGCACCTTTCGATGGGCGGCGAATTCACCCCTCCACTTT. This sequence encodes CASTFRWAANSPLHF.

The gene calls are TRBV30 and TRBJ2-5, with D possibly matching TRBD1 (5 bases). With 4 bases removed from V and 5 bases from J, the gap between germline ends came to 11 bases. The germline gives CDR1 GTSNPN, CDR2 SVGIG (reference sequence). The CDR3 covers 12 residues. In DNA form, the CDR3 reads TGTGCCTGGAAAGGGGTCCGGGAGACCCAGTACTTC. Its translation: CAWKGVRETQYF.

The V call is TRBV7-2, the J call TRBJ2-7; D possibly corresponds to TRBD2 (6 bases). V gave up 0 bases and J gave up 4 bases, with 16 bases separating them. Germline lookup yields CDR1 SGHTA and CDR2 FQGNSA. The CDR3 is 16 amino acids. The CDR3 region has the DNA TGTGCCAGCAGCTTAGCGCCGTGGAGGGCCGTGTACGAGCAGTACTTC. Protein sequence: CASSLAPWRAVYEQYF.

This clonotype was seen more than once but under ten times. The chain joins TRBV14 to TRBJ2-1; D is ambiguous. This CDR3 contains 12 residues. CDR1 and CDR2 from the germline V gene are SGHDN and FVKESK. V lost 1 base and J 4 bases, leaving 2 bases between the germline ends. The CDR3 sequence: CASSQGYNEQFF. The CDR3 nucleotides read TGTGCCAGCAGCCAAGGGTACAATGAGCAGTTCTTC.

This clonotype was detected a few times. CDR3 sequence (DNA): TGTGCCAGCAATCCTATTCGGGGGGGGCGCTCCTACGAGCAGTACTTC. Encoded protein: CASNPIRGGRSYEQYF. The genes are TRBV11-2 and TRBJ2-7; 8 nucleotides align to TRBD2. Trimming took 7 bases from V and 0 from J; bases not matched to a gene: 11. The CDR3 has 16 residues. Germline values: CDR1 SGHAT, CDR2 FQNNGV.